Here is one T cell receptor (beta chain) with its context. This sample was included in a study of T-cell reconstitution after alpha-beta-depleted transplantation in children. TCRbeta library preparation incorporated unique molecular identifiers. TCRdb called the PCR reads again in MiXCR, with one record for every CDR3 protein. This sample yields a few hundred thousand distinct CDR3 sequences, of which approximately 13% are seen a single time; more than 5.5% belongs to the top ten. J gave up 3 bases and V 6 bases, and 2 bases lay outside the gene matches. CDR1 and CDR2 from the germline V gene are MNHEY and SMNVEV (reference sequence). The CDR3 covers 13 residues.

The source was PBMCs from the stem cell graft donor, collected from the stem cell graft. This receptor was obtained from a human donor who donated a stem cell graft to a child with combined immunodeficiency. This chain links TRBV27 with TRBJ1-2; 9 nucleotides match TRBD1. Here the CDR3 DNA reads TGTGCCAGCAGGGGACAGGGCCACTATGGCTACACCTTC. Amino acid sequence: CASRGQGHYGYTF.